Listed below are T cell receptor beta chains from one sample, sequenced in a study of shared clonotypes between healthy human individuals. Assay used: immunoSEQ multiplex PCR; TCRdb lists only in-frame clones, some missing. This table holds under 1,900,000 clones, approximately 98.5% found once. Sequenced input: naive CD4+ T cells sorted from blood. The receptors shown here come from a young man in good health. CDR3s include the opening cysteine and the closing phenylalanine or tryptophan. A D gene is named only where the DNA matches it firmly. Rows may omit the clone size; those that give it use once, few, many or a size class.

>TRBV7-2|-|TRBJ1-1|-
CASSYRPGTAFF
TGTGCCAGCAGCTACCGACCGGGGACGGCTTTCTTT
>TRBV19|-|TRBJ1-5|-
CASRPSGGVGGNQPQHF
TGTGCCAGTAGACCCTCCGGTGGGGTGGGGGGCAATCAGCCCCAGCATTTT
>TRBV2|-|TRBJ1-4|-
CASKEGTGPLQKLFF
TGTGCCAGCAAGGAGGGCACAGGTCCCCTCCAAAAACTGTTTTTT
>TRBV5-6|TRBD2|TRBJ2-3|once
CASSFLAGGFDTQYF
TGTGCCAGCAGCTTTCTAGCGGGAGGCTTTGATACGCAGTATTTT
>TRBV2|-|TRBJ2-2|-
CARTRGTGELFF
TGTGCCAGAACAAGGGGTACCGGGGAGCTGTTTTTT
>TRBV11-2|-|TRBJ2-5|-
CASSPRGGANFETQYF
TGTGCCAGCAGCCCCCGCGGCGGGGCTAACTTCGAGACCCAGTACTTC
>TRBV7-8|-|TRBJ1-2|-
CASSTGPLYGYTF
TGTGCCAGCAGCACCGGGCCGCTCTATGGCTACACCTTC
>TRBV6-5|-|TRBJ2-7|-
CASSYSPPGQQYEQYF
TGTGCCAGCAGTTACTCCCCCCCGGGACAACAATACGAGCAGTACTTC
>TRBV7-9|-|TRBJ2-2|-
CASSLGLPSGELFF
TGTGCCAGCAGCTTAGGGCTCCCTTCTGGGGAGCTGTTTTTT
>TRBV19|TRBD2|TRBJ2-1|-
CASSMSGIRSEQFF
TGTGCCAGTAGTATGAGCGGGATAAGGAGTGAGCAGTTCTTC
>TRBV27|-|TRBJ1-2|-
CASSTRGLGGYTF
TGTGCCAGCAGCACCCGAGGTCTCGGGGGCTACACCTTC
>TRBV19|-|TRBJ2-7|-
CASMIAQGTYEQYF
TGTGCCAGTATGATTGCGCAAGGAACCTACGAGCAGTACTTC
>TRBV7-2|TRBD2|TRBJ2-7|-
CASSLEGRGVYEQYF
TGTGCCAGCAGCTTAGAAGGGCGGGGGGTCTACGAGCAGTACTTC
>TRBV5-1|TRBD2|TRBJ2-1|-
CASSPGGLAGEYNEQFF
TGCGCCAGCAGCCCGGGGGGACTAGCGGGAGAGTACAATGAGCAGTTCTTC
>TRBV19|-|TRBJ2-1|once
CASSTPTYNEQFF
TGTGCCAGTAGTACCCCGACTTACAATGAGCAGTTCTTC
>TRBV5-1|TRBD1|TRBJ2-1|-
CASSLDRGNEQFF
TGCGCCAGCAGCTTAGACAGGGGTAATGAGCAGTTCTTC
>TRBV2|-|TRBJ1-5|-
CAVGNQPQHF
TGTGCCGTCGGCAATCAGCCCCAGCATTTT
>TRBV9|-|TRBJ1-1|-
CASSVRGGTEAFF
TGTGCCAGCAGCGTAAGGGGTGGCACTGAAGCTTTCTTT
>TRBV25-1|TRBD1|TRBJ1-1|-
CASSEDRGLSTEAFF
TGTGCCAGCAGTGAGGACAGGGGGTTGAGTACTGAAGCTTTCTTT
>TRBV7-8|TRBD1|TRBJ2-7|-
CASSLGSGTGNYEQYF
TGTGCCAGCAGCTTAGGGTCGGGGACAGGGAACTACGAGCAGTACTTC
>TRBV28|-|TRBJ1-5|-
CASREAGRVNQPQHF
TGTGCCAGCAGGGAAGCAGGACGGGTCAATCAGCCCCAGCATTTT
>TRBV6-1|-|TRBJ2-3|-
CASSEAGHSDTQYF
TGTGCCAGCAGTGAAGCGGGACACTCAGATACGCAGTATTTT
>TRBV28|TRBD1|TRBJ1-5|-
CASRGGGYIQPQHF
TGTGCCAGCAGGGGAGGGGGCTACATCCAGCCCCAGCATTTT
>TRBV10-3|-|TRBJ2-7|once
CASSYSGGYEQYF
TGTGCCAGCAGTTACTCAGGCGGCTACGAGCAGTACTTC
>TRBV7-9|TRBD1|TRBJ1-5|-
CASSPTGDSNQPQHF
TGTGCCAGCAGCCCGACAGGGGATAGCAATCAGCCCCAGCATTTT
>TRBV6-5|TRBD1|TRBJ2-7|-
CASSSPGRGQDEQYF
TGTGCCAGCAGTTCTCCGGGAAGGGGGCAGGACGAGCAGTACTTC
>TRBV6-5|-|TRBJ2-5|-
CASSYSGRGETQYF
TGTGCCAGCAGTTACTCGGGTAGAGGGGAGACCCAGTACTTC
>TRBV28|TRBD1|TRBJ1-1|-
CASSFPPGTVLAFF
TGTGCCAGCAGTTTCCCGCCCGGGACAGTTCTGGCTTTCTTT
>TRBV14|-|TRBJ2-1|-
CASSQVRYNEQFF
TGTGCCAGCAGCCAAGTAAGGTACAATGAGCAGTTCTTC
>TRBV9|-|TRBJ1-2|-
CASSVGEGWREYGYTF
TGTGCCAGCAGCGTAGGTGAGGGATGGAGGGAATATGGCTACACCTTC
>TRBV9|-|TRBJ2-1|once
CASSRRDGVPYNEQFF
TGTGCCAGCAGCAGACGCGACGGGGTGCCCTACAATGAGCAGTTCTTC
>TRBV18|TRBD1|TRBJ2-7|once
CASSPPRGQGGEQYF
TGTGCCAGCTCACCACCAAGGGGACAGGGTGGCGAGCAGTACTTC
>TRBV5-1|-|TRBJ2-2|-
CASSRDLGWTGELFF
TGCGCCAGCAGCCGCGACTTAGGGTGGACCGGGGAGCTGTTTTTT
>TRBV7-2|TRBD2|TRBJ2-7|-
CASSRTSGGSYEQYF
TGTGCCAGCAGCCGGACTAGCGGGGGCTCCTACGAGCAGTACTTC
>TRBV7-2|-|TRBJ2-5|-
CASSSRSGETQYF
TGTGCCAGCAGCTCGAGATCGGGGGAGACCCAGTACTTC
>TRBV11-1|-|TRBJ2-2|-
CASSLVAGARDTGELFF
TGTGCCAGCAGCTTAGTTGCGGGGGCCCGGGACACCGGGGAGCTGTTTTTT
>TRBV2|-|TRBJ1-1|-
CASNEGRVTEAFF
TGTGCCAGCAACGAGGGGAGGGTAACTGAAGCTTTCTTT
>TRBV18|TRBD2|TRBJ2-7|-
CASSPGLANGEQYF
TGTGCCAGCTCACCTGGACTAGCCAACGGCGAGCAGTACTTC
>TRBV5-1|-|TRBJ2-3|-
CASSLSGDSTDTQYF
TGCGCCAGCAGCTTGTCCGGAGACAGTACAGATACGCAGTATTTT
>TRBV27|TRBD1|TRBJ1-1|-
CASSLSDRVRTEAFF
TGTGCCAGCAGTTTATCGGACAGGGTTCGGACTGAAGCTTTCTTT
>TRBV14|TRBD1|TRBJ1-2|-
CASSQSRQGRGDGYTF
TGTGCCAGCAGCCAATCCCGACAGGGGAGAGGGGATGGCTACACCTTC
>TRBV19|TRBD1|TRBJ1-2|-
CASRTRDRPFDNYGYTF
TGTGCCAGTAGGACCCGGGACAGACCTTTTGACAACTATGGCTACACCTTC
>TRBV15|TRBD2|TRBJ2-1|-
CATSRELAGTYNEQFF
TGTGCCACCAGCAGAGAACTAGCGGGGACCTACAATGAGCAGTTCTTC
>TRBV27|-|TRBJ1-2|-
CASSPLAGYYGYTF
TGTGCCAGCAGTCCCTTAGCCGGTTACTATGGCTACACCTTC
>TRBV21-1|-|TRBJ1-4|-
CASSKGHASEKLFF
TGTGCCAGCAGCAAGGGTCACGCTAGCGAAAAACTGTTTTTT